The 26 T cell receptor beta chains reported below all come from one sample, sequenced in a study of human T cells and chemical hapten exposure. Described time point: patch test 2, 6 weeks after DPC sensitization. The treatment is: therapeutic diphenylcyclopropenone sensitization with weekly scalp DPC. One entry per CDR3 protein, called by TCRdb with MiXCR from the RACE reads. The table includes approximately 80,000 distinct CDR3 sequences, more than 8.5% detected once. Specimen: whole blood, collected in connection with sensitization to the hapten diphenylcyclopropenone (DPC). The receptors stem from a woman aged 25 to 39 with alopecia areata. Some clones in this sample may be carry-over from other donors' samples.

The chain joins TRBV29-1 to TRBJ2-3; no firm D call. V was clipped by 3 bases and J by 5 bases, with 9 bases between them. The germline V gene encodes CDR1 SQVTM and CDR2 ANQGSEA. This CDR3 contains 12 residues. Here the CDR3 DNA reads TGCAGCGTTGAGGCGGAAAGAGATACGCAGTATTTT. It specifies CSVEAERDTQYF.

The chain joins TRBV3-1 to TRBJ1-2; TRBD1 matches at 8 bases. Germline assignment: CDR1 LGHDT and CDR2 YNNKEL (reference sequence). CDR3 length equals 14 residues. Germline trimming cut 2 bases from V and 3 bases from J; bases unmatched to any gene: 2. The CDR3 nucleotides read TGTGCCAGCAGCCAAACAGGGGGTTACTATGGCTACACCTTC. Its protein product is CASSQTGGYYGYTF.

This clonotype was detected a few times. The chain recombines TRBV12-3 or TRBV12-4 with TRBJ1-2; D remains unclear. V lost 5 bases and J 0 bases, leaving 40 bases between the germline ends. The CDR3 runs to 24 residues. The CDR3 sequence: CASSTIDGHRPSSLGLGSNYGYTF. Here the CDR3 DNA reads TGTGCCAGCAGTACCATCGACGGTCACCGGCCATCTTCCCTGGGGTTGGGATCTAACTATGGCTACACCTTC.

This clonotype has at least ten counts. This chain links TRBV6-6 with TRBJ1-4; no clear D gene. Germline lookup yields CDR1 MNHNY and CDR2 SVGAGI (reference sequence). The V and J ends lost 6 bases and 6 bases respectively, with 2 bases between them. The CDR3 spans 10 residues. CDR3 sequence (DNA): TGTGCCAGCAGCTATGAAAAACTGTTTTTT. This sequence encodes CASSYEKLFF.

This clonotype occurred many times. The chain uses TRBV6-2 or TRBV6-3 and TRBJ1-1; possibly TRBD1 for D (6 bases). Looked up from germline, CDR1 is MNHEY and CDR2 is SVGEGT. This CDR3 comprises 15 residues. V was shortened by 2 bases and J by 8 bases, with 18 bases between the two germline ends. The DNA for the CDR3 is TGTGCCAGCAGTTACGCCAGTGCGGGGGCTCGGGAAGCTTTCTTT. As protein: CASSYASAGAREAFF.

The rearrangement links TRBV27 to TRBJ1-6, with a possible D match to TRBD1 (5 bases). Germline assignment: CDR1 MNHEY and CDR2 SMNVEV (reference sequence). This CDR3 has 14 amino acids. Trimming took off 4 bases at V and 10 bases at J, with 14 bases between the two ends. CDR3 sequence (DNA): TGTGCCAGCAGTTCTCAGCAGGGAGGATCACCCCTCCACTTT. Its protein product is CASSSQQGGSPLHF.

This clonotype appeared many times. V and J are TRBV10-3 and TRBJ1-5; no clear D. This CDR3 is 15 amino acids long. Trimming took off 2 bases at V and 0 bases at J, with 8 bases between the two ends. Germline-derived CDR1 and CDR2 are ENHRY and SYGVKD. DNA of the CDR3: TGTGCCATCAGTGAGACATCACTTAGCAATCAGCCCCAGCATTTT. It yields the protein CAISETSLSNQPQHF.

This clonotype was seen many times. The rearrangement links TRBV19 to TRBJ2-7; D is uncertain. The germline gives CDR1 LNHDA, CDR2 SQIVND (reference sequence). The V end was cut by 4 bases, the J end by 3 bases, with 10 bases between. This CDR3 has 13 residues. The CDR3 nucleotides are TGTGCCAGTAGTAGGTACCAGGACTACGAGCAGTACTTC. Its translation is CASSRYQDYEQYF.

The chain links TRBV2 to TRBJ2-2; D is uncertain. The CDR3 runs 15 residues. V lost 3 bases and J 2 bases, leaving 10 bases between the germline ends. The germline V gene has CDR1 SNHLY and CDR2 FYNNEI. The CDR3 sequence is CASSDGPINTGELFF. The CDR3 DNA follows: TGTGCCAGCAGTGATGGGCCAATCAACACCGGGGAGCTGTTTTTT.

This clonotype showed up many times. The gene calls are TRBV30 and TRBJ1-3; TRBD1 matches 9 bases. Germline loops: CDR1 GTSNPN, CDR2 SVGIG (reference sequence). This CDR3 contains 18 residues. Unmatched junction bases numbered 14, after V lost 3 bases and J lost 2 bases. The CDR3 spells CAWSSTDRGLWTGNTIYF. CDR3 sequence (DNA): TGTGCCTGGAGCTCGACGGACAGGGGACTGTGGACTGGAAACACCATATATTTT.

The chain couples TRBV4-2 to TRBJ2-7; D not resolved. Germline assignment: CDR1 LGHNA and CDR2 YNFKEQ. V lost 2 bases and J 0 bases, leaving 8 bases between the germline ends. The CDR3 runs 14 residues. CDR3 loop: CASSQYRDSYEQYF. CDR3 coding DNA: TGTGCCAGCAGCCAATATAGGGACTCCTACGAGCAGTACTTC.

At least ten counts were recorded for this clonotype. This chain links TRBV6-6 with TRBJ2-7, with 9 positions matching TRBD2. The ends lost 6 bases at V and 4 bases at J; junction bases unmatched: 4. Germline V gene data show CDR1 as MNHNY and CDR2 as SVGAGI (reference sequence). This CDR3 contains 13 residues. This CDR3 reads CASSRGRDYEQYF. The CDR3 bases are TGTGCCAGCAGCCGCGGGAGGGATTACGAGCAGTACTTC.

This clonotype showed up just a few times. CDR3 nucleotide sequence: TGTGCCAGCAGTACACAGGGCAATGAGCAGTTCTTC. Its protein product is CASSTQGNEQFF. The chain couples TRBV2 to TRBJ2-1, with TRBD1 as a possible D gene (6 bases). CDR1 is SNHLY, CDR2 FYNNEI, per germline. V lost 5 bases and J lost 6, with 8 bases in between. This CDR3 is built from 12 residues. Looking up the rest from reference TRBV2 and TRBJ2-1 gives the full variable domain: EPEVTQTPSHQVTQMGQEVILRCVPISNHLYFYWYRQILGQKVEFLVSFYNNEISEKSEIFDDQFSVERPDGSNFTLKIRSTKLEDSAMYFCASSTQGNEQFFGPGTRLTVL.

This clonotype was observed at least ten times. The chain carries TRBV5-1 and TRBJ1-3; 12 nucleotides line up with TRBD1. V shed 4 bases, J shed 3 bases, and the junction held 5 bases outside the gene matches. This CDR3 is 16 amino acids long. Per germline, CDR1 SGHRS and CDR2 YFSETQ. The CDR3 protein is CASSPGQGARGNTIYF. In DNA, the CDR3 is TGCGCCAGCAGCCCGGGACAGGGGGCGCGTGGAAACACCATATATTTT. The full variable domain, in which reference TRBV5-1 and TRBJ1-3 provide the parts outside the CDR3, is KAGVTQTPRYLIKTRGQQVTLSCSPISGHRSVSWYQQTPGQGLQFLFEYFSETQRNKGNFPGRFSGRQFSNSRSEMNVSTLELGDSALYLCASSPGQGARGNTIYFGEGSWLTVV.

This clonotype was counted a few times. This chain connects TRBV7-2 to TRBJ2-7; D possibly corresponds to TRBD2 (5 bases). V was clipped by 0 bases and J by 3 bases, with 12 bases between them. CDR3 length: 15 amino acids. Germline V gene lookup returns CDR1 SGHTA and CDR2 FQGNSA. The CDR3 nucleotides are TGTGCCAGCAGCTTAGCCAACACGGGGTTCTACGAGCAGTACTTC. Translated, it gives CASSLANTGFYEQYF.

This clonotype was observed at least ten times. The V gene is TRBV7-3, the J gene TRBJ2-5; D call uncertain. The CDR3 runs to 13 residues. Germline V CDR1 and CDR2: SGHTA, FQGTGA. Trimming cost V 0 bases and J 4 bases, with 6 bases left between them. CDR3 amino acids: CASSLTNRETQYF. Written as DNA, the CDR3 is TGTGCCAGCAGCTTAACCAACCGAGAGACCCAGTACTTC. The whole variable domain, filled in from reference TRBV7-3 and TRBJ2-5, reads GAGVSQTPSNKVTEKGKYVELRCDPISGHTALYWYRQSLGQGPEFLIYFQGTGAADDSGLPNDRFFAVRPEGSVSTLKIQRTERGDSAVYLCASSLTNRETQYFGPGTRLLVL.

This clonotype was seen ten or more times. The chain uses TRBV25-1 and TRBJ2-1, with D tentatively TRBD1 (8 bases). Trimming stripped 6 bases from V and 10 bases from J, with 13 bases between. CDR3 length: 12 residues. Germline CDR1 reads MGHDK; CDR2 reads SYGVNS. The CDR3 region has the DNA TGTGCCAGCAGAGGACAGGGACTAGAGCAGTTCTTC. It is translated as CASRGQGLEQFF.

This clonotype was detected only a few times. The rearrangement uses TRBV28 and TRBJ1-5; D unclear. V was cut by 6 bases and J by 5 bases, with 8 bases left in between. Germline loops: CDR1 MDHEN, CDR2 SYDVKM. CDR3 length: 12 amino acids. CDR3 region: CASRLGDQPQHF. CDR3 nucleotides: TGTGCCAGCAGACTAGGAGATCAGCCCCAGCATTTT.

This clonotype was observed at least ten times. This chain uses TRBV7-3 with TRBJ1-1, with D perhaps matching TRBD1 (5 bases). Looked up from germline, CDR1 is SGHTA and CDR2 is FQGTGA. The V gene lost 5 bases and the J gene lost 1 base, with 8 bases spanning the gap. The CDR3 covers 13 residues. Here the CDR3 reads CASSRDRNTEAFF. CDR3 coding DNA: TGTGCCAGCAGCCGAGACAGGAACACTGAAGCTTTCTTT.

The V call is TRBV3-1, the J call TRBJ2-1, with D uncertain. Germline V gene lookup returns CDR1 LGHDT and CDR2 YNNKEL (reference sequence). CDR3 length: 14 residues. Deletions cut 4 bases from V and 6 bases from J, with 13 bases between. The CDR3 DNA reads as TGTGCCAGCAGCCGAAGACAAGGAGCCAATGAGCAGTTCTTC. Encoded protein: CASSRRQGANEQFF.

This clonotype was seen many times. The V gene is TRBV6-5, the J gene TRBJ2-5, with TRBD1 identical over 7 bases. The CDR3 is 13 residues long. Germline values: CDR1 MNHEY, CDR2 SVGAGI. The J segment lost 4 bases and the V segment lost 9 bases, leaving 8 bases of the junction unmatched. CDR3 protein: CASSDRERETQYF. CDR3 sequence (DNA): TGTGCCAGTAGCGACAGGGAGAGAGAGACCCAGTACTTC.

The chain uses TRBV19 and TRBJ2-1; D is undetermined. The CDR3 spans 13 residues. CDR1 and CDR2 from the germline V gene are LNHDA and SQIVND (reference sequence). V was pared by 3 bases and J by 9 bases, with 12 bases between. The CDR3 here is CASSIHFTGEQFF. The DNA of the CDR3 is TGTGCCAGTAGTATCCATTTTACGGGTGAGCAGTTCTTC.

This clonotype was recorded at least ten times. The gene calls are TRBV10-3 and TRBJ2-3; no firm D call. This CDR3 contains 14 residues. Trimming cost V 4 bases and J 4 bases, with 12 bases left between them. CDR1 is ENHRY and CDR2 is SYGVKD in the germline V gene. CDR3 sequence: CAISVGSFADTQYF. The CDR3 DNA is TGTGCCATCAGTGTGGGCAGTTTCGCAGATACGCAGTATTTT.

This clonotype was observed at least ten times. The chain has TRBV3-1 and TRBJ2-1, with 12 bases that match TRBD2. Germline V gives CDR1 LGHDT, CDR2 YNNKEL (reference sequence). V was clipped by 0 bases and J by 1 base; unmatched bases: 4. CDR3 length equals 18 residues. CDR3 nucleotide sequence: TGTGCCAGCAGCCAAGAGATGCTAGCGGGAGGGTCCTACAATGAGCAGTTCTTC. It specifies CASSQEMLAGGSYNEQFF.

This clonotype appeared a few times. The J gene is TRBJ1-5, the V gene TRBV7-2; D is unclear. V was shortened by 2 bases and J by 1 base, with 12 bases between the two germline ends. This CDR3 is built from 16 residues. Germline-derived CDR1 and CDR2 are SGHTA and FQGNSA. The CDR3 reads CASSLLHGASNQPQHF. In DNA form, the CDR3 reads TGTGCCAGCAGCTTACTACATGGAGCGAGCAATCAGCCCCAGCATTTT.

The J gene is TRBJ1-4, the V gene TRBV29-1; TRBD1 is a possible D gene (5 bases). CDR3 length: 14 amino acids. The germline gives CDR1 SQVTM, CDR2 ANQGSEA. The V gene lost 7 bases and the J gene lost 3 bases, with 15 bases spanning the gap. CDR3 in DNA: TGCAGCGCTTCGCCGGGGGGGGCTAATGAAAAACTGTTTTTT. It encodes CSASPGGANEKLFF.